Listed here are 28 T cell receptor beta chains from one sample, sequenced in a study of tumor-infiltrating lymphocytes in primary liver carcinoma. Germline DNA was extracted too, while blood RNA derived from unsorted whole blood. cDNA specific to TCR beta was made from around 470 ng of total RNA, with a constant-region primer employed for priming. Generation of the TCR beta libraries relied on three nested multiplex PCR rounds using slightly modified ARM-PCR. The two initial PCR rounds, nine to eleven cycles each, used TRBV1-TRBV30 forward and C-beta reverse primers. TCRdb ran MiXCR on the multiplex PCR reads and lists one entry per CDR3 protein. The profile shows around 330,000 distinct CDR3 sequences, 58% of them singletons. Sequenced: peripheral blood. The receptors derive from a woman aged 25-40 years with primary liver carcinoma and hepatitis B virus infection.

On this clonotype: This may be a read error: a much more frequent sequence differs by one nucleotide. The chain recombines TRBV12-3 or TRBV12-4 with TRBJ1-5; D is perhaps TRBD1 (6 bases). The CDR3 spans 15 residues. V was shortened by 5 bases and J by 4 bases, with 15 bases between the two germline ends. CDR3 nucleotides: TGTGCCAGCAGTCCCTACTCCGGACAGAATCAGCCCCAGCATTTT. Its protein product is CASSPYSGQNQPQHF.

V gene TRBV5-4 combines with J gene TRBJ2-7; D unresolved. The CDR3 has 11 amino acids. Germline-derived CDR1 and CDR2 are SGHNT and YYREEE (reference sequence). The V gene lost 2 bases and the J gene lost 5 bases, with 5 bases spanning the gap. The CDR3 DNA reads as TGTGCCAGCAGCTTCTTTAACGAGCAGTACTTC. Encoded protein: CASSFFNEQYF. The variable domain in full, with the rest retrieved from reference TRBV5-4 and TRBJ2-7, is ETGVTQSPTHLIKTRGQQVTLRCSSQSGHNTVSWYQQALGQGPQFIFQYYREEENGRGNFPPRFSGLQFPNYSSELNVNALELDDSALYLCASSFFNEQYFGPGTRLTVT.

At least ten counts were recorded for this clonotype. This sequence joins TRBV4-2 and TRBJ2-5, with D perhaps TRBD1 or TRBD2 (6 bases each). CDR3 length: 15 amino acids. V dropped 4 bases and J dropped 2 bases, with 14 bases sitting between them. Germline values: CDR1 LGHNA, CDR2 YNFKEQ. The CDR3 sequence is CASSPRRGGQETQYF. The CDR3 DNA follows: TGTGCCAGCAGCCCCCGACGAGGGGGGCAAGAGACCCAGTACTTC.

This clonotype was seen a handful of times. This chain joins TRBV13 and TRBJ1-2; D might be TRBD1 (6 bases). Germline V gene data show CDR1 as PRHDT and CDR2 as FYEKMQ (reference sequence). The CDR3 consists of 13 residues. The ends were cut back, 4 bases at V and 6 bases at J, with 12 bases in the middle. The CDR3 nucleotides read TGTGCCAGCAGCTATCAAAACAGGGATGGCTACACCTTC. Translating it yields CASSYQNRDGYTF.

The chain is built from TRBV11-1 and TRBJ2-1; tentatively, D is TRBD1 or TRBD2 (5 bases each). Germline assignment: CDR1 SGHAT and CDR2 FQDESV (reference sequence). Trimming took 5 bases from V and 10 from J, leaving 15 bases between them. This CDR3 comprises 13 residues. The CDR3 coding sequence is TGTGCCAGCAGCACCCGGGACCTCGGCGAGCAGTTCTTC. Translating it yields CASSTRDLGEQFF.

This clonotype came up a few times. A much bigger clone sits one base away, suggesting this may be a read error. V and J are TRBV12-3 or TRBV12-4 and TRBJ1-1; D uncertain. Trimming left V 10 bases short and J 0 bases short, with 12 bases between. The length of the CDR3 is 13 residues. CDR3 DNA: TGTGCCAACAGCTCGTCCGTGAACACTGAAGCTTTCTTT. This sequence encodes CANSSSVNTEAFF.

V usage is TRBV28 and J usage is TRBJ1-4; D not certain. Trimming stripped 6 bases from V and 16 bases from J, with 15 bases between. The CDR3 runs 11 residues. The germline gives CDR1 MDHEN, CDR2 SYDVKM. CDR3 nucleotide sequence: TGTGCCAGCAGCACGACGGTAGGAAAGTTTTTT. This codes for CASSTTVGKFF. Looking up the rest from reference TRBV28 and TRBJ1-4 gives the full variable domain: DVKVTQSSRYLVKRTGEKVFLECVQDMDHENMFWYRQDPGLGLRLIYFSYDVKMKEKGDIPEGYSVSREKKERFSLILESASTNQTSMYLCASSTTVGKFFGSGTQLSVL.

This chain joins TRBV11-1 and TRBJ1-2; 7 nucleotides line up with TRBD1. The J segment lost 0 bases and the V segment lost 5 bases, leaving 12 bases of the junction unmatched. The germline V gene has CDR1 SGHAT and CDR2 FQDESV (reference sequence). The CDR3 totals 17 residues. CDR3 protein: CASSRTGTVIANYGYTF. CDR3 nucleotide sequence: TGTGCCAGCAGCCGAACCGGGACAGTAATAGCTAACTATGGCTACACCTTC.

Comment on this clonotype: One end of the junction is discordant with germline, which a read error may explain. This chain joins TRBV4-1 and TRBJ2-7; 9 bases are shared with TRBD2. CDR3 length: 17 amino acids. In germline, CDR1 is MGHRA, CDR2 YSYEKL. CDR3 sequence reads: CANSQVSPREGFREQYF. The CDR3 region has the DNA TGCGCCAACAGCCAAGTCAGCCCGCGGGAGGGCTTCCGCGAGCAGTACTTC.

The V gene is TRBV5-6, the J gene TRBJ2-7; TRBD2 agrees at 7 bases. The germline V gene has CDR1 SGHDT and CDR2 YYEEEE. CDR3 length: 15 amino acids. V dropped 5 bases and J dropped 3; count of bases not matched to a gene: 11. CDR3 nucleotides: TGTGCCAGCAGATCGGGACTACCGGGAAGCTACGAGCAGTACTTC. It is translated as CASRSGLPGSYEQYF. Drawing the rest from reference TRBV5-6 and TRBJ2-7, the complete variable domain is DAGVTQSPTHLIKTRGQQVTLRCSPKSGHDTVSWYQQALGQGPQFIFQYYEEEERQRGNFPDRFSGHQFPNYSSELNVNALLLGDSALYLCASRSGLPGSYEQYFGPGTRLTVT.

The chain has TRBV6-6 and TRBJ2-5, with D perhaps TRBD2 (6 bases). This CDR3 spans 13 amino acids. V lost 7 bases and J lost 5, with 14 bases in between. Germline CDR1 MNHNY, CDR2 SVGAGI (reference sequence). CDR3 sequence: CASTPDGGETQYF. CDR3 DNA: TGTGCCAGCACCCCGGATGGGGGGGAGACCCAGTACTTC.

A word on this clonotype: This may be a read error, as it is one base from a much larger clone. The chain employs TRBV6-2 or TRBV6-3 and TRBJ2-7; D gene ambiguous. CDR3 length: 14 amino acids. CDR1 is MNHEY and CDR2 is SVGEGT in the germline V gene. The CDR3 protein is CASSSRYGSYEQHF. CDR3 nucleotides: TGTGCCAGCAGTTCCCGCTACGGTTCCTACGAGCAGCACTTC.

V usage is TRBV6-2 or TRBV6-3 and J usage is TRBJ2-7; D may match TRBD1 or TRBD2 (6 bases each). The CDR3 runs 16 residues. The ends were cut back, 0 bases at V and 5 bases at J, with 17 bases in the middle. Germline loops: CDR1 MNHEY, CDR2 SVGEGT. The CDR3: CASSYSRDWGRDEQYF. CDR3 nucleotide sequence: TGTGCCAGCAGTTACTCCCGGGACTGGGGGCGGGACGAGCAGTACTTC.

This clonotype showed up just a few times. A read error may account for a junction end that differs from germline. The CDR3 region has the DNA TGTGCCAGCACGAGGCTAGCGGGAGCTGGAGGAGAGACCCAGCACTTC. It yields the protein CASTRLAGAGGETQHF. V and J are TRBV6-1 and TRBJ2-5, with 10 bases fitting TRBD2. This CDR3 is built from 16 residues. The germline V gene encodes CDR1 MNHNS and CDR2 SASEGT.

This clonotype was recorded many times. The V gene is TRBV6-1, the J gene TRBJ1-1; unclear D gene. V was cut by 7 bases and J by 2 bases, with 14 bases left in between. CDR1 and CDR2 (germline): MNHNS, SASEGT. This CDR3 has 14 amino acids. This CDR3 reads CASTKNWGNTEAFF. For the CDR3, the DNA is TGTGCCAGCACCAAGAATTGGGGAAACACTGAAGCTTTCTTT.

This clonotype was counted at least ten times. The chain uses TRBV4-1 and TRBJ2-6; the match to TRBD1 covers 7 bases. Germline V gene lookup returns CDR1 MGHRA and CDR2 YSYEKL. This CDR3 is built from 18 residues. Trimming cost V 2 bases and J 0 bases; bases outside gene matches: 7. CDR3 nucleotides: TGCGCCAGCAGCCAAAAGACAGGGTGGGGCTCTGGGGCCAACGTCCTGACTTTC. Protein: CASSQKTGWGSGANVLTF.

V usage is TRBV11-3 and J usage is TRBJ2-2; no definite D call. The ends were cut back, 8 bases at V and 4 bases at J, with 14 bases in the middle. The CDR3 covers 14 residues. Per germline, CDR1 SGHNT and CDR2 YENEEA. In DNA, the CDR3 is TGTGCCAGCGACTTAGCAGGCGGCACCGGGGAGCTGTTTTTT. Encoded protein: CASDLAGGTGELFF. Variable domain in full (rest from reference TRBV11-3 and TRBJ2-2): EAGVVQSPRYKIIEKKQPVAFWCNPISGHNTLYWYLQNLGQGPELLIRYENEEAVDDSQLPKDRFSAERLKGVDSTLKIQPAELGDSAVYLCASDLAGGTGELFFGEGSRLTVL.

A remark on this clonotype: Here the CDR3 omits its conserved ending phenylalanine or tryptophan, so a read error is the likely source. The gene calls are TRBV10-2 and TRBJ2-1, with 11 bases identical to TRBD2. With V trimmed by 7 bases and J by 7 bases, 9 bases remained unmatched. CDR3 length: 15 amino acids. Per germline, CDR1 WSHSY and CDR2 SAAADI. CDR3 coding DNA: TGCGCCAGCAACAAGCTAGCGGGAGGACGAAATGAGCAGTTCCTC. Its protein is CASNKLAGGRNEQFL.

The table lists this clonotype with a few counts. The chain couples TRBV10-3 to TRBJ2-1; D is possibly TRBD2 (5 bases). V lost 0 bases to trimming and J lost 6 bases, with 9 bases between them. Germline V lookup: CDR1 ENHRY, CDR2 SYGVKD. The CDR3 length is 14 residues. The CDR3 DNA follows: TGTGCCATCAGTGAGTCGGACTTCGCCAATGAGCAGTTCTTC. Translating gives CAISESDFANEQFF.

On this clonotype itself: With a much larger clone just one base away, this may be a read error. The rearrangement uses TRBV29-1 and TRBJ1-1, with D uncertain. This CDR3 contains 12 residues. V lost 8 bases and J lost 1, with 11 bases in between. CDR1 SQVTM and CDR2 ANQGSEA come from the germline V gene. CDR3 residues: CSIAPENTEAFF. The CDR3 DNA reads as TGCAGCATTGCTCCAGAGAACACTGAAGCTTTCTTT.

This chain joins TRBV5-1 and TRBJ2-1; 8 bases are shared with TRBD2. This CDR3 spans 14 amino acids. The germline V gene has CDR1 SGHRS and CDR2 YFSETQ. V trimming: 1 base; J trimming: 6 bases; junction bases outside the gene matches: 3. In nucleotides, the CDR3 is TGCGCCAGCAGCTTGAGCGGGAGCATCAATGAGCAGTTCTTC. It is translated as CASSLSGSINEQFF.

With regard to this clonotype: Germline and junction disagree at one end, which may indicate a read error. J is TRBJ2-1 and V is TRBV11-2; maybe TRBD1 (5 bases). From germline, CDR1 is SGHAT and CDR2 FQNNGV. The CDR3 length is 14 residues. CDR3 in amino acids: CVSSSRTSINEQFF. Here the CDR3 DNA reads TGTGTCAGCAGCTCACGGACATCCATTAATGAGCAGTTCTTC.

There are a few counts of this clonotype. V is TRBV29-1 and J is TRBJ2-7, with a tentative D call TRBD1 (6 bases). Germline CDR1 is SQVTM and CDR2 is ANQGSEA. The CDR3 length is 12 residues. Trimming removed 2 bases at V and 2 bases at J, with 7 bases between. CDR3 bases: TGCAGCGTTGAAAAGGGGGCCTACGAGCAGTACTTC. Amino acids: CSVEKGAYEQYF.

With regard to this clonotype: Given a much more abundant clone one base away, this may be a read error. This sequence joins TRBV6-2 or TRBV6-3 and TRBJ2-1; a weak D match, TRBD2 (5 bases). Germline V CDR1 and CDR2: MNHEY, SVGEGT. Between the trimmed V and J ends, which lost 2 bases and 4 bases, there was a span of 15 bases. The CDR3 extends over 16 amino acids. This CDR3 reads CASSYGWRVLYNEQFF. The CDR3 coding sequence is TGTGCCAGCAGTTACGGGTGGCGGGTCCTTTACAATGAGCAGTTCTTC.

The chain recombines TRBV4-1 with TRBJ1-1, with D hard to call. The germline V gene encodes CDR1 MGHRA and CDR2 YSYEKL. The CDR3 has 17 amino acids. V was clipped by 7 bases and J by 0 bases, with 21 bases between them. The CDR3 sequence: CASNQAPGSGMNTEAFF. DNA for the CDR3: TGCGCCAGCAACCAGGCGCCGGGGTCCGGGATGAACACTGAAGCTTTCTTT.

This clonotype was picked up one time. The junction does not match germline at one end; this may be a read error. The genes are TRBV4-3 and TRBJ2-6; D uncertain. The CDR3 has 18 residues. CDR1 and CDR2 (germline): LGHNA, YSLEER. The CDR3 nucleotides read TGCGCCAGCAGCCAAGCGACATCGTCGAGCTCTGGGGTCAACGTCCTGACTTTC. This encodes CASSQATSSSSGVNVLTF.

The chain couples TRBV21-1 to TRBJ1-5. TRBV21-1 is assigned pseudogene status. The CDR3 extends over 16 amino acids. CDR3 bases: TGTGCCAGCAGCAAAGCGAAGCGGTTTAGCAATCAGCCCCAGCATTTT. Its protein product is CASSKAKRFSNQPQHF.

This clonotype has a count of ten or more. The chain uses TRBV6-5 and TRBJ2-1; 7 nucleotides match TRBD2. Unmatched junction bases numbered 19, after V lost 8 bases and J lost 6 bases. Germline lookup yields CDR1 MNHEY and CDR2 SVGAGI. The CDR3 is 17 residues long. The CDR3 sequence is CASSIGLAASRGNEQFF. Here the CDR3 DNA reads TGTGCCAGCTCAATCGGGCTAGCGGCTTCCCGGGGCAATGAGCAGTTCTTC.